This TCR beta chain came from a study of vaccination effects on CD4 cells after COVID-19 (dated by TCRdb to 2022 to 2024). Study-level background: In the ViraFEST assay, PBMC were stimulated with viral peptide pools, and antigen-specific CD4+ T cell clonotypes were then identified by expansion using TCR sequencing. Participants received two doses of either the BNT162b2 or the mRNA-1273 mRNA SARS-CoV-2 vaccine. Approximately 2 million PBMC per well were cultured in IMDM with about 5% human AB serum, around 10 IU/ml IL-2 and gentamicin, plus 10 ug/ml peptides. In both COVID-19 convalescent patients and infection-naive vaccine recipients, the study compared SARS-CoV-2 spike-specific CD4+ TCR repertoires from before mRNA vaccination with those from after it. The full study included over 8 COVID-19 convalescent patients and several SARS-CoV-2-naive healthy vaccine recipients. The Oncomine TCR Beta short-read assay on an Illumina iSeq 100 was used to sequence cultures from other donors in the study.

Based on the germline V gene (reference sequence), the CDR1 and CDR2 sequences are MNHNY and SVGAGI. V sheds 5 bases and J sheds 3 bases, leaving 8 bases between their ends. The CDR3 goes from the cysteine to the phenylalanine over 13 residues. The only DNA kept is the CDR3, 39 bases in frame from the first base. After less than 13 days of culture, CD4+ T cells were isolated with the EasySep CD4+ T cell isolation kit. Healthy vaccine recipients had no prior SARS-CoV-2 infection, confirmed by negative nucleocapsid antibodies before and after vaccination. Half of the culture medium was replaced with fresh IL-2-containing medium on days 3 and 7. Unless otherwise noted, each peptide stimulation condition was cultured in triplicate wells. PBMC were separated from whole blood using Ficoll-Paque Plus gradient centrifugation and were then either cryopreserved at -140C or used fresh. Genomic DNA was extracted from cultured CD4+ T cells with the QIAamp micro DNA kit.

As regards this clone: Its antigen specificity is not known. No much larger clone is present one base from it, and per-base qualities are unavailable.

The research as a whole found: Marked clonal contraction was observed in both infection-induced and vaccine-induced clones at late post-vaccination timepoints, consistent with waning T cell responses. Limitations of the study were the small number of convalescent patients and the absence of early post-infection timepoints. Among healthy vaccine recipients, nearly all vaccine-induced clones were SARS-CoV-2 mono-reactive, and just 1 of 255 was cross-reactive with common cold coronaviruses.

Libraries were built with the immunoSEQ multiplex PCR assay. TCR beta CDR3 sequencing was performed on DNA from the cultured, isolated CD4+ T cells. On the study's bioinformatics: Non-productive TCR sequences were removed, reads were trimmed to the CDR3 region, and CDR3s of at least 7 amino acids were retained. The MANAFEST web app was used to pick out antigen-specific clonotypes by comparing their expansion in peptide wells with that in reference cultures. To count as positive, a clone had to show expansion at FDR<0.05 compared with the reference and with all other wells, an odds ratio above 5, and a frequency above 0.1% in two replicate wells. Cross-reactive clonotypes were defined as significantly expanded in SARS-CoV-2 spike wells and in at least one common cold coronavirus spike condition. Levenshtein distance calculated with the stringdist R package was used to assess CDR3 similarity, and unrooted trees were constructed with ape in R 3.6.1. Not all clones reach the TCRdb copy of this immuneACCESS table, which keeps in-frame sequences only. Checked studies attribute under half of the gap to unresolved V genes and leave the rest unexplained. The V and J calls and the clone size are those of that table, but D and trimming were determined from the DNA. Recorded for this sample are some 40,000 clones; over 80% of them occurred a single time. The top ten clones comprise about 2.7% of the sample.

The TCR comes from a human donor who received a COVID-19 vaccine. The chain links TRBV6-6 with TRBJ1-5; no confident D gene assignment can be made. The specimen was CD4+ T cells from PBMCs cultured without peptide, collected before COVID-19 vaccination. The bases read TGTGCCAGCAGTAGGCCAGTCAATCAGCCCCAGCATTTT. It codes for CASSRPVNQPQHF.